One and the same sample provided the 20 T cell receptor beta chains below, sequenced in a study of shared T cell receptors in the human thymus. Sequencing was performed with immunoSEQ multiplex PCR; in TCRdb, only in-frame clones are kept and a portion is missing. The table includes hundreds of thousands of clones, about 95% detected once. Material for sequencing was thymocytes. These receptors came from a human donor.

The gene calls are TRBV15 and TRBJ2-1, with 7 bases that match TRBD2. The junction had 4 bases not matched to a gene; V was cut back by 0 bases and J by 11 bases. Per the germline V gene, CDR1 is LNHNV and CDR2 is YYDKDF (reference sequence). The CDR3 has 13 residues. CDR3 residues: CATSRDPGLKQFF. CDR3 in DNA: TGTGCCACCAGCAGAGACCCGGGACTAAAGCAGTTCTTC. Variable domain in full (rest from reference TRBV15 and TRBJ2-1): DAMVIQNPRYQVTQFGKPVTLSCSQTLNHNVMYWYQQKSSQAPKLLFHYYDKDFNNEADTPDNFQSRRPNTSFCFLDIRSPGLGDTAMYLCATSRDPGLKQFFGPGTRLTVL.

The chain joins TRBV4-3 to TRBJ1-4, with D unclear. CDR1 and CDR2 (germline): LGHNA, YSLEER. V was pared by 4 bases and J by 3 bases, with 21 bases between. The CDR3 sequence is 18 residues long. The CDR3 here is CASSRRPRPGSANEKLFF. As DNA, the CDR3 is TGCGCCAGCAGCCGCAGACCCAGACCCGGCTCAGCTAATGAAAAACTGTTTTTT.

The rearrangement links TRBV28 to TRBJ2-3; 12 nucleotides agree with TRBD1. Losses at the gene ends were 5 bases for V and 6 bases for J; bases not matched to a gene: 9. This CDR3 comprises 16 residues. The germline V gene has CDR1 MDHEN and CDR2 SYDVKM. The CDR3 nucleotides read TGTGCCAGCAGTAGGGGACAGGGGGCCGATTCGGATACGCAGTATTTT. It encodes CASSRGQGADSDTQYF.

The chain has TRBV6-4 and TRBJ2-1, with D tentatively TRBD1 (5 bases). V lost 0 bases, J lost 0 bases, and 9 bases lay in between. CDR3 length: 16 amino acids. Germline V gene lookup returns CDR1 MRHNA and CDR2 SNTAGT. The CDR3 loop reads CASSDSAGPSYNEQFF. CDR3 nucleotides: TGTGCCAGCAGTGACTCAGCAGGGCCCTCCTACAATGAGCAGTTCTTC.

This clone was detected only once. CDR3 coding DNA: TGTGCCAGCAACGCTCGTAGTGGACTAGCGGGAGGGCGGGAAAGGGAGCAGTTCTTC. Its protein product is CASNARSGLAGGREREQFF. The chain has TRBV9 and TRBJ2-1; TRBD2 matches at 15 bases. There are 19 residues in the CDR3. CDR1 is SGDLS and CDR2 is YYNGEE in the germline V gene. J was trimmed by 10 bases and V by 6 bases; bases with no gene match: 20.

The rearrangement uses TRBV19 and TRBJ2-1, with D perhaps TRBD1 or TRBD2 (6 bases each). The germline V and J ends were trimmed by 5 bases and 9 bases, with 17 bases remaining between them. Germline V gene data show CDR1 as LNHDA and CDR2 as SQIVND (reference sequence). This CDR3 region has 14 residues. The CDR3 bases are TGTGCCAGTAGTGCCCTAATTGGGGGGCTTGAGCAGTTCTTC. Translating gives CASSALIGGLEQFF.

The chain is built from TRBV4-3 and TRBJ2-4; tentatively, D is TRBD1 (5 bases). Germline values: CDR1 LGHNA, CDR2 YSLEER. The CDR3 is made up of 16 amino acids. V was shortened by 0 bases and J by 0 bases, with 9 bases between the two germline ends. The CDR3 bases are TGCGCCAGCAGCCAAGATCAGGGTGGAGCCAAAAACATTCAGTACTTC. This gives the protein CASSQDQGGAKNIQYF.

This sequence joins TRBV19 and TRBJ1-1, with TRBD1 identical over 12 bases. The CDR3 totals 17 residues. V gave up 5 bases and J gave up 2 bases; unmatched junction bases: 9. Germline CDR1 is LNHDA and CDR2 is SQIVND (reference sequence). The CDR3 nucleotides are TGTGCCAGTAGTTACGGGACAGGGGGCCTTTCCAACACTGAAGCTTTCTTT. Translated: CASSYGTGGLSNTEAFF.

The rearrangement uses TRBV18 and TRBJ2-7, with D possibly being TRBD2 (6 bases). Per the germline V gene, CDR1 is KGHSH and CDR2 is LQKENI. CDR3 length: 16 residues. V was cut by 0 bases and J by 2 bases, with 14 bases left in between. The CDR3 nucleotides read TGTGCCAGCTCACCACCCGCGGGGTCGACCCCCTACGAGCAGTACTTC. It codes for CASSPPAGSTPYEQYF.

The CDR3: CASSAQGWTDFSGANVLTF. In DNA, the CDR3 is TGTGCCAGCAGCGCTCAAGGATGGACAGACTTCTCTGGGGCCAACGTCCTGACTTTC. The gene calls are TRBV9 and TRBJ2-6; TRBD1 is a possible D gene (6 bases). The CDR3 is 19 residues long. Germline V gene lookup returns CDR1 SGDLS and CDR2 YYNGEE. V was shortened by 3 bases and J by 0 bases, with 19 bases between the two germline ends.

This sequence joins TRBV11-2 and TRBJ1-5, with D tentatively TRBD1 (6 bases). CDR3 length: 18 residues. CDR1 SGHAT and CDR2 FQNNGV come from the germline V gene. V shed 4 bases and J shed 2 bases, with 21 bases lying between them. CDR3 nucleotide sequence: TGTGCCAGCAGCTCCCCGCGGGGGGCATCAAGACGCAATCAGCCCCAGCATTTT. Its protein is CASSSPRGASRRNQPQHF.

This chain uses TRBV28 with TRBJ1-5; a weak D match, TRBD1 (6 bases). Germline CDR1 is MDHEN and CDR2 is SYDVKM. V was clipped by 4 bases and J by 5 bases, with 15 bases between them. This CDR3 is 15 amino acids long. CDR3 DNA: TGTGCCAGCAGTTCACGACAGGAGTTAGATCAGCCCCAGCATTTT. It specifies CASSSRQELDQPQHF.

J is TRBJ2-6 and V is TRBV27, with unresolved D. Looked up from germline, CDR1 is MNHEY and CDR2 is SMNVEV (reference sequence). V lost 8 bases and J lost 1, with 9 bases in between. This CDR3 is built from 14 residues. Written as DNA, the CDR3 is TGTGCCAGCTCGGACGGATCTGGGGCCAACGTCCTGACTTTC. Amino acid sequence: CASSDGSGANVLTF.

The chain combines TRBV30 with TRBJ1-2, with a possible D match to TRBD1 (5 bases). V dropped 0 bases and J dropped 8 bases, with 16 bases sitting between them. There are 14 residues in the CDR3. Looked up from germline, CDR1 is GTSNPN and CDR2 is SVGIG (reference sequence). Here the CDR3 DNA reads TGTGCCTGGAGTGTCCCAGGGCCCCTATGGGGCTACACCTTC. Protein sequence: CAWSVPGPLWGYTF.

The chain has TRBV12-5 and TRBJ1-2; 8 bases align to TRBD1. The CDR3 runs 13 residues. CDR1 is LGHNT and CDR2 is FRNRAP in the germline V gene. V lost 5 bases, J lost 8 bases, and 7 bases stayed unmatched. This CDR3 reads CASGTTGGRGYTF. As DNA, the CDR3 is TGTGCTAGTGGTACCACAGGGGGTCGGGGCTACACCTTC. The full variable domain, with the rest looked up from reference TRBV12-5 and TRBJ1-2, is DARVTQTPRHKVTEMGQEVTMRCQPILGHNTVFWYRQTMMQGLELLAYFRNRAPLDDSGMPKDRFSAEMPDATLATLKIQPSEPRDSAVYFCASGTTGGRGYTFGSGTRLTVV.

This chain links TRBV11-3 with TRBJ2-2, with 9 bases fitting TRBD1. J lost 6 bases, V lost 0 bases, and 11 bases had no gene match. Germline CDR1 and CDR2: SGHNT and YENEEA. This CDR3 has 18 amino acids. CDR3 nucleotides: TGTGCCAGCAGCTTAGAAGGGCAGGGACAGGGTACATCCGGGGAGCTGTTTTTT. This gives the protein CASSLEGQGQGTSGELFF.

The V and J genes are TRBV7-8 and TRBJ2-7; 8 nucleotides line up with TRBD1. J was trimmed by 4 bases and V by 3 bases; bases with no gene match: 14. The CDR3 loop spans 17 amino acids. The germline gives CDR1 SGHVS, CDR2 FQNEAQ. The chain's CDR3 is CASSFPETGDNFYEQYF. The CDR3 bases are TGTGCCAGCAGCTTTCCCGAGACAGGGGACAATTTTTACGAGCAGTACTTC.

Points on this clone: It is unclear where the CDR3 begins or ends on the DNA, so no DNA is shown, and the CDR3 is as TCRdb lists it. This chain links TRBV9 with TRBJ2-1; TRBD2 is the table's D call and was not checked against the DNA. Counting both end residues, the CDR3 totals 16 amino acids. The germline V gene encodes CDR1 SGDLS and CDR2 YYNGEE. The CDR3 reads CASSVAGGDFGNEQFF.

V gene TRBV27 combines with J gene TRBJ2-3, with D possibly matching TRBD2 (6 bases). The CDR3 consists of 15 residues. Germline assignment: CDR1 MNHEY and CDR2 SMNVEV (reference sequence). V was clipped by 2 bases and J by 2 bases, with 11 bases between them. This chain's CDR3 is CASSLGGRNTDTQYF. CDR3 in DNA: TGTGCCAGCAGTTTAGGAGGGAGAAACACAGATACGCAGTATTTT.

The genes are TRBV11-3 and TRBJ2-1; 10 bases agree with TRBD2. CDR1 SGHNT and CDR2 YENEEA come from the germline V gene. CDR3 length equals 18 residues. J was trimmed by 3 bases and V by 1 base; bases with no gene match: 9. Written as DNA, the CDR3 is TGTGCCAGCAGCTTAGCTCCCCCACTAGCGGGACGCTACAATGAGCAGTTCTTC. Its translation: CASSLAPPLAGRYNEQFF.